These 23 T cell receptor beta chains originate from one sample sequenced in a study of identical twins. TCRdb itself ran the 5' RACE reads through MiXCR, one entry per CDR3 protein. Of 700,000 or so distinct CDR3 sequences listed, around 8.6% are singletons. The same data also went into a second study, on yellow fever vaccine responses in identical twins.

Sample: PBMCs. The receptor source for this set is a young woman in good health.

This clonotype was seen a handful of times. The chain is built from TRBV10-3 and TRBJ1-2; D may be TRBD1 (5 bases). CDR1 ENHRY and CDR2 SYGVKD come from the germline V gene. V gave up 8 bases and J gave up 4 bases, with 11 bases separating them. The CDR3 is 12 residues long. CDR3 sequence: CAIFGGTYGYTF. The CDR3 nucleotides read TGTGCCATCTTTGGGGGTACCTATGGCTACACCTTC.

In DNA form, the CDR3 reads TGTGCCAGCAGTTTATTTGGGGTCCGCCTGGATACGCAGTATTTT. This gives the protein CASSLFGVRLDTQYF. The chain uses TRBV27 and TRBJ2-3; D not resolved. CDR1 MNHEY and CDR2 SMNVEV come from the germline V gene (reference sequence). The CDR3 extends over 15 amino acids. V was clipped by 1 base and J by 6 bases, with 14 bases between them.

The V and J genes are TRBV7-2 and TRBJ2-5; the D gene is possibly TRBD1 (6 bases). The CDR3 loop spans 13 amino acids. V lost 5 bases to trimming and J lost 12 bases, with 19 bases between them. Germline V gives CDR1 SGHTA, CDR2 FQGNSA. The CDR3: CASSETGHLREYF. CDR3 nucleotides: TGTGCCAGCAGCGAGACGGGACACCTTCGAGAGTACTTC. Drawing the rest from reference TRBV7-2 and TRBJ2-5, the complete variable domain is GAGVSQSPSNKVTEKGKDVELRCDPISGHTALYWYRQSLGQGLEFLIYFQGNSAPDKSGLPSDRFSAERTGGSVSTLTIQRTQQEDSAVYLCASSETGHLREYFGPGTRLLVL.

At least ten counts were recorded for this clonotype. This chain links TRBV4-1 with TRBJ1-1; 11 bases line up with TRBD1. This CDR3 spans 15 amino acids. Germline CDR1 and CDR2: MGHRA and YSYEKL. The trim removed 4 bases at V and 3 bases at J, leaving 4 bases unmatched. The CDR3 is CASSRLGQGDTEAFF. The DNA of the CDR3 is TGCGCCAGCAGCCGGTTGGGACAGGGGGACACTGAAGCTTTCTTT.

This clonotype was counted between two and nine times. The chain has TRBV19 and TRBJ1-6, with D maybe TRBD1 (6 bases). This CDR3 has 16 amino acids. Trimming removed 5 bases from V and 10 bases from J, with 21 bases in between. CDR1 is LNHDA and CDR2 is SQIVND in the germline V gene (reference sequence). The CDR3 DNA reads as TGTGCCAGTAGTCCCTCCACACAGGGTGCGCGGTCACCCCTCCACTTT. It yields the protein CASSPSTQGARSPLHF.

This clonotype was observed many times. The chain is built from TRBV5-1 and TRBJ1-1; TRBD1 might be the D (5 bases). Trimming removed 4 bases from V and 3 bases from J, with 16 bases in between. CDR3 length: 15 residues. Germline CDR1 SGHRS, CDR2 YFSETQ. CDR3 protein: CASSPMSGGDTEAFF. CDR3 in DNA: TGCGCCAGCAGCCCAATGAGCGGGGGGGACACTGAAGCTTTCTTT.

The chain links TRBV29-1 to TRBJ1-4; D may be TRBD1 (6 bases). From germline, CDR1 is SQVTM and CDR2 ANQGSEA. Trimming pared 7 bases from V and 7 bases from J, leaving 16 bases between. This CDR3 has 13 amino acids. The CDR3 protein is CSGGQGRGEKLFF. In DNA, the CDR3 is TGCAGCGGGGGCCAGGGGCGTGGTGAAAAACTGTTTTTT.

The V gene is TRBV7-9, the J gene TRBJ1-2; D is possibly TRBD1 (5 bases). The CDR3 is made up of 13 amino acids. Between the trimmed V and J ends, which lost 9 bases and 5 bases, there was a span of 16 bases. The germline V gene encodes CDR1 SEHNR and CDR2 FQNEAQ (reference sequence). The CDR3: CASRRGEEYGYTF. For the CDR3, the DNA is TGTGCCAGTCGGCGGGGGGAAGAATATGGCTACACCTTC.

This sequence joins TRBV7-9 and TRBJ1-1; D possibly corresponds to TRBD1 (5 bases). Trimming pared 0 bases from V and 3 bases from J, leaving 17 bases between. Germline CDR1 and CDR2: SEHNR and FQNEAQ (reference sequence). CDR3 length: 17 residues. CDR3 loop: CASSLAPRQFLDTEAFF. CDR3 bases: TGTGCCAGCAGCTTAGCCCCTCGACAGTTTTTGGACACTGAAGCTTTCTTT. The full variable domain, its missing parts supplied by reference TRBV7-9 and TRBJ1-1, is DTGVSQNPRHKITKRGQNVTFRCDPISEHNRLYWYRQTLGQGPEFLTYFQNEAQLEKSRLLSDRFSAERPKGSFSTLEIQRTEQGDSAMYLCASSLAPRQFLDTEAFFGQGTRLTVV.

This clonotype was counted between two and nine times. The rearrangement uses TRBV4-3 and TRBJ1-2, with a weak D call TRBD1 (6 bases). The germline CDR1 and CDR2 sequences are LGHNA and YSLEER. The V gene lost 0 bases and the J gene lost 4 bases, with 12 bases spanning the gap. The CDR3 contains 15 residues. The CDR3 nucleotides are TGCGCCAGCAGCCAAGATAAGGGGGGCTTCTATGGCTACACCTTC. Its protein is CASSQDKGGFYGYTF.

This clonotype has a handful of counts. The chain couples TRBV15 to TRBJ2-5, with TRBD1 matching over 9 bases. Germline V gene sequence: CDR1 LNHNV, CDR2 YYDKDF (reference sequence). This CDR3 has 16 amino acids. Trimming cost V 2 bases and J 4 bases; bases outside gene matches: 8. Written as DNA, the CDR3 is TGTGCCACCAGCAGAACACCATCGACAGGGGGAGAGACCCAGTACTTC. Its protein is CATSRTPSTGGETQYF.

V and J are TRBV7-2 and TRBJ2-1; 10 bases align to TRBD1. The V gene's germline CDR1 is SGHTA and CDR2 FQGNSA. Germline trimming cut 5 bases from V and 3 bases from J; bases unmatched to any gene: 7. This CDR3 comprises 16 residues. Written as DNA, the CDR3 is TGTGCCAGCAGCACGGAGACAGGGGGCCACTACAATGAGCAGTTCTTC. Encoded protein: CASSTETGGHYNEQFF. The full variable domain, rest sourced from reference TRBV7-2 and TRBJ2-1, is GAGVSQSPSNKVTEKGKDVELRCDPISGHTALYWYRQSLGQGLEFLIYFQGNSAPDKSGLPSDRFSAERTGGSVSTLTIQRTQQEDSAVYLCASSTETGGHYNEQFFGPGTRLTVL.

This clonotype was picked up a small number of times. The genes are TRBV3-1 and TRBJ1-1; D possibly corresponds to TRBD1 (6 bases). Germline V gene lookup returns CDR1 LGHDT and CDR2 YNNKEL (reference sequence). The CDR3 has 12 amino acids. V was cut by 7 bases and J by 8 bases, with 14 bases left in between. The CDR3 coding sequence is TGTGCCAGCACCATACCTGGGACAGAAGCTTTCTTT. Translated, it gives CASTIPGTEAFF.

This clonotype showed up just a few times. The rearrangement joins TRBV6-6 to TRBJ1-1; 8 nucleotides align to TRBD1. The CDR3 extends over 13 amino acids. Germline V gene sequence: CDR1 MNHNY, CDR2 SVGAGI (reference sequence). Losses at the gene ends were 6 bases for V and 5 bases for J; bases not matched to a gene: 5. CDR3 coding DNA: TGTGCCAGCAGGCTGACAGGGGAAACTGAAGCTTTCTTT. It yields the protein CASRLTGETEAFF.

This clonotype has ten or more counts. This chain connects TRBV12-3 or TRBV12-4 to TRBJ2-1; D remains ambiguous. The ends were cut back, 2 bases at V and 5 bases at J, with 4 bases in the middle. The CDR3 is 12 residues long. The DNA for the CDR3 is TGTGCCAGCAGTTTAAAGAACAATGAGCAGTTCTTC. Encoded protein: CASSLKNNEQFF.

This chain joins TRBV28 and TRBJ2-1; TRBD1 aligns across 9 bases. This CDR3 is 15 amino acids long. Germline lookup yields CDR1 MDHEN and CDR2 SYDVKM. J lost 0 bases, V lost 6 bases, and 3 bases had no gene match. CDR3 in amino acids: CASRLGQGSYNEQFF. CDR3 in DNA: TGTGCCAGCAGACTGGGACAGGGCTCCTACAATGAGCAGTTCTTC.

CDR3 in amino acids: CSAQGGMNNYGYTF. In DNA form, the CDR3 reads TGCAGTGCTCAAGGCGGGATGAATAACTATGGCTACACCTTC. V gene TRBV20-1 combines with J gene TRBJ1-2; D call uncertain. Germline CDR1 DFQATT, CDR2 SNEGSKA (reference sequence). The CDR3 extends over 14 amino acids. V lost 5 bases to trimming and J lost 1 base, with 14 bases between them.

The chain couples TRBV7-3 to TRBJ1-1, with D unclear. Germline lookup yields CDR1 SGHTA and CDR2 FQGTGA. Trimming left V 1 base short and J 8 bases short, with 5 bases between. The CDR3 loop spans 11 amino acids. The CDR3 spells CASSLNGEAFF. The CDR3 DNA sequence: TGTGCCAGCAGCTTAAACGGAGAAGCTTTCTTT. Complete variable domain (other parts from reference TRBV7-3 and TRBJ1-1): GAGVSQTPSNKVTEKGKYVELRCDPISGHTALYWYRQSLGQGPEFLIYFQGTGAADDSGLPNDRFFAVRPEGSVSTLKIQRTERGDSAVYLCASSLNGEAFFGQGTRLTVV.

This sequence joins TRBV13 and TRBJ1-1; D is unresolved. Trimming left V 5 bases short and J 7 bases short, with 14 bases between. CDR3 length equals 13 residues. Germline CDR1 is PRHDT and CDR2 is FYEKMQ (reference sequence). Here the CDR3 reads CASSDASVGEAFF. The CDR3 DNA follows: TGTGCCAGCAGCGATGCCAGCGTCGGTGAAGCTTTCTTT.

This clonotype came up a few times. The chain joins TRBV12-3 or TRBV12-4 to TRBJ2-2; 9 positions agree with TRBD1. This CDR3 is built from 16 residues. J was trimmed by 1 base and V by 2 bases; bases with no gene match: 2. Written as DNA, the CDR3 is TGTGCCAGCAGTTTACTGGACAGGGGGAACACCGGGGAGCTGTTTTTT. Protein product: CASSLLDRGNTGELFF.

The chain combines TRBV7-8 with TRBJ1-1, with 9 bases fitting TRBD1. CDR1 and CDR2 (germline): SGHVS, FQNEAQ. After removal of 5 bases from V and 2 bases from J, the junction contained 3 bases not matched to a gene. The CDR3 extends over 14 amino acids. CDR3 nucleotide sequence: TGTGCCAGCAGCACACAGGGGGCAAACACTGAAGCTTTCTTT. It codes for CASSTQGANTEAFF.

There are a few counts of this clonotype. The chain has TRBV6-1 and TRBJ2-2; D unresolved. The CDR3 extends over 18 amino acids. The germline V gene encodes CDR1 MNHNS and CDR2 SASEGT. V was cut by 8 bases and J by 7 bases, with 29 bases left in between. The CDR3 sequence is CASAFRARTRPLGGELFF. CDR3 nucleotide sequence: TGTGCCAGCGCTTTTCGTGCCCGGACCCGTCCTCTTGGCGGGGAGCTGTTTTTT.

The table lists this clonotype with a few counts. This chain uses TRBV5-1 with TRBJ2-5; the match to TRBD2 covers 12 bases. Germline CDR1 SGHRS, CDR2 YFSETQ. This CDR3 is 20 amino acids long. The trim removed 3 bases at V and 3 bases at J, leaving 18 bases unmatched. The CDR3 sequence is CASSSLKTSGGGGAEETQYF. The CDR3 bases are TGCGCCAGCAGCTCACTAAAGACTAGCGGGGGCGGAGGGGCAGAAGAGACCCAGTACTTC. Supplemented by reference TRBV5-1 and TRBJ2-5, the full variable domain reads KAGVTQTPRYLIKTRGQQVTLSCSPISGHRSVSWYQQTPGQGLQFLFEYFSETQRNKGNFPGRFSGRQFSNSRSEMNVSTLELGDSALYLCASSSLKTSGGGGAEETQYFGPGTRLLVL.